The present entry profiles one TCR beta chain with its context. Its antigen is not known. Using immunoSEQ multiplex PCR, the repertoire was profiled, and TCRdb retains in-frame clones only, with some absent. This sample has 25,000 or so clones, with over 80% found just once. The CDR3 is 16 amino acids. Germline assignment: CDR1 KGHSH and CDR2 LQKENI. Trimming cost V 4 bases and J 1 base, with 14 bases left between them. The entry originates in a study of graft-versus-host responses after intestinal transplantation. Whole-study findings and limits: Allografts from individuals with graft-donor T cell macrochimerism displayed high graft-versus-host to host-versus-graft clonal ratios.

The receptor was derived from a human donor who received an intestinal transplant. This specimen consisted of unstimulated CD4+ T cells sorted from spleen or lymph node cells, obtained before intestinal transplant. The chain links TRBV18 to TRBJ1-3; no reliable D call. The CDR3, as DNA: TGTGCCAGCTCACGATCTCGGGTGGGTTCTGGAAACACCATATATTTT. Protein: CASSRSRVGSGNTIYF. The entire variable domain, with the rest obtained from reference TRBV18 and TRBJ1-3, is as follows: NAGVMQNPRHLVRRRGQEARLRCSPMKGHSHVYWYRQLPEEGLKFMVYLQKENIIDESGMPKERFSAEFPKEGPSILRIQQVVRGDSAAYFCASSRSRVGSGNTIYFGEGSWLTVV.